This T cell receptor beta chain was captured in a study of blood T cell repertoires in COVID-19. Across the study: The study drew acute and convalescent COVID-19 samples from the United States, Italy and Spain. Sample material is recorded as cDNA or gDNA derived from T cells, B-cell-depleted T cells, or PBMCs.

Germline CDR1 reads KGHSH; CDR2 reads LQKENI. Unmatched junction bases numbered 8, after V lost 3 bases and J lost 4 bases. The CDR3 length is 15 residues. In the original analysis: Nucleated cell number was recorded as an estimate derived from reference gene primer amplification. Libraries were prepared by immunoSEQ multiplex PCR; TCRdb keeps only in-frame clonotypes and omits some of them. Clone size and the V and J calls come from that table; the DNA yielded D and trimming. Of about 55,000 clones listed, roughly 90% were seen once; the top ten hold roughly an eighth. The receptor was isolated from a human donor with active COVID-19. The donor label of this sample is uncertain. Input material: peripheral blood. The genes are TRBV18 and TRBJ2-7; 8 bases are a match to TRBD1. Here the CDR3 DNA reads TGTGCCAGCTCACCCGCTGGACAGGGAGAGTACGAGCAGTACTTC. The encoded protein is CASSPAGQGEYEQYF.